This T cell receptor beta chain is from a study of T-cell reconstitution after alpha-beta-depleted transplantation in children. This clonotype was seen repeatedly, ten times or more. The TCRbeta library was prepared with unique molecular identifiers. TCRdb re-derived calls from the PCR reads in MiXCR, one entry per CDR3 protein. The data show some 190,000 distinct CDR3 sequences, roughly 11% seen once. Germline V lookup: CDR1 DFQATT, CDR2 SNEGSKA (reference sequence). With 0 bases removed from V and 9 bases from J, the gap between germline ends came to 21 bases. CDR3 length: 17 residues. This TCR derives from a boy between 2 and 10 years old with acute myeloid leukemia, due to receive a stem cell transplant. The rearrangement uses TRBV20-1 and TRBJ1-6; tentative D call: TRBD1 (5 bases). Sequencing was performed on PBMCs, taken before TCRalphabeta/CD19-depleted stem cell transplant. CDR3: CSARDFGQGARGSPLHF. The CDR3 DNA follows: TGCAGTGCTAGAGATTTTGGTCAGGGCGCGAGAGGTTCACCCCTCCACTTT.